The T cell receptor (beta chain) described here comes from a study of CD8 T cells in ankylosing spondylitis. TCRdb ran MiXCR on the 5' RACE reads and lists one entry per CDR3 protein. The data show around 330,000 distinct CDR3 sequences, around a tenth seen once. The clonotype was recovered from a female donor with ankylosing spondylitis or in good health (not recorded which). Sequencing used blood, either unsorted or a sorted T cell fraction (not recorded which).

The CDR3 loop is CASSFQRDGNYEQYF. The CDR3 coding sequence is TGTGCCAGCAGTTTCCAAAGGGACGGGAACTACGAGCAGTACTTC. This chain joins TRBV28 and TRBJ2-7; D is perhaps TRBD1 or TRBD2 (5 bases each). V was cut by 3 bases and J by 3 bases, with 15 bases left in between. The CDR3 has 15 residues. CDR1 is MDHEN, CDR2 SYDVKM, per germline.